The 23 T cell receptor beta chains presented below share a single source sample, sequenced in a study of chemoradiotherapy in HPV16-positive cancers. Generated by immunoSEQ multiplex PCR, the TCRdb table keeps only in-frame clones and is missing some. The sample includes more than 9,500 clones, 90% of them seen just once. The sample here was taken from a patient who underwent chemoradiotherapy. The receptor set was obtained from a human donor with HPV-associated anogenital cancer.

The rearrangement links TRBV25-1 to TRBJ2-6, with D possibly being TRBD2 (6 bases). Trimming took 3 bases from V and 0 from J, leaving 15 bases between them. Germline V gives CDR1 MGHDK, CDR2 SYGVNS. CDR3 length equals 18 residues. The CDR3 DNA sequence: TGTGCCAGCAGTGAGGGGGGACGGACGACCTCTGGGGCCAACGTCCTGACTTTC. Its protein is CASSEGGRTTSGANVLTF. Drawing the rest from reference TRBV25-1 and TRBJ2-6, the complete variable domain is EADIYQTPRYLVIGTGKKITLECSQTMGHDKMYWYQQDPGMELHLIHYSYGVNSTEKGDLSSESTVSRIRTEHFPLTLESARPSHTSQYLCASSEGGRTTSGANVLTFGAGSRLTVL.

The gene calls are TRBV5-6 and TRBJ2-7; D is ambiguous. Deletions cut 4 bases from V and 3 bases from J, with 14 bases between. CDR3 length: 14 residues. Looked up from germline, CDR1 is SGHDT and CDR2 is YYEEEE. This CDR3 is CASSHQHVRYEQYF. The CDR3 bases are TGTGCCAGCAGCCATCAACACGTGCGCTACGAGCAGTACTTC.

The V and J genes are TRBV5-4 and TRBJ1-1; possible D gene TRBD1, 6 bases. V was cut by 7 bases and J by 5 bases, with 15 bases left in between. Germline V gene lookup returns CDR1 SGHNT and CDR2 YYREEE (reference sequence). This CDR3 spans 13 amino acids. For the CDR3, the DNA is TGTGCCAGCCATTTATTTACAGGGACTGAAGCTTTCTTT. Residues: CASHLFTGTEAFF.

CDR3 DNA sequence: TGTGCCAGCAGCGCGGGACCGCCGGGAGATCAGCCCCAGCATTTT. Encoded protein: CASSAGPPGDQPQHF. The chain joins TRBV5-4 to TRBJ1-5; D is perhaps TRBD1 (5 bases). The CDR3 is 15 amino acids. Germline CDR1 is SGHNT and CDR2 is YYREEE (reference sequence). Trimming cost V 4 bases and J 5 bases, with 16 bases left between them. Based on the CDR3 plus reference TRBV5-4 and TRBJ1-5, the full variable domain is ETGVTQSPTHLIKTRGQQVTLRCSSQSGHNTVSWYQQALGQGPQFIFQYYREEENGRGNFPPRFSGLQFPNYSSELNVNALELDDSALYLCASSAGPPGDQPQHFGDGTRLSIL.

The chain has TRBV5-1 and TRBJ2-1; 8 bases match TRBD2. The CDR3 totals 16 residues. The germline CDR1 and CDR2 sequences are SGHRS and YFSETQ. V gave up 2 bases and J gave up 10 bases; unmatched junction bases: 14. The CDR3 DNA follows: TGCGCCAGCAGCTTTTACGGTACCAGCGGGAGTCAAGAGCAGTTCTTC. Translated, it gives CASSFYGTSGSQEQFF.

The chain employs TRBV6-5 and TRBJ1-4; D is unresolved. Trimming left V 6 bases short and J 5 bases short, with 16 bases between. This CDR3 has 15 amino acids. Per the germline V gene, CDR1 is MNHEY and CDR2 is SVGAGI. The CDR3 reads CASSPYAIPNEKLFF. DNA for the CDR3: TGTGCCAGCAGCCCATACGCAATTCCGAATGAAAAACTGTTTTTT.

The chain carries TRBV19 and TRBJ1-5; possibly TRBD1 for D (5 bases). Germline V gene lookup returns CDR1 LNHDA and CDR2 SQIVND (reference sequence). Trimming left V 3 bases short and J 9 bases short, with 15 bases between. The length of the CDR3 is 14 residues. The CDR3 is CASSMGTLSPPQHF. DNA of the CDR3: TGTGCCAGTAGTATGGGGACTCTGAGCCCGCCCCAGCATTTT. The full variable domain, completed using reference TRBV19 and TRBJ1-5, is DGGITQSPKYLFRKEGQNVTLSCEQNLNHDAMYWYRQDPGQGLRLIYYSQIVNDFQKGDIAEGYSVSREKKESFPLTVTSAQKNPTAFYLCASSMGTLSPPQHFGDGTRLSIL.

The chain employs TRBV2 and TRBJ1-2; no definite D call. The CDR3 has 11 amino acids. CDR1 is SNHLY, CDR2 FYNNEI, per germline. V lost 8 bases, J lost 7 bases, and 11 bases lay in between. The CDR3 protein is CASRERGGYTF. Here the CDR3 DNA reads TGTGCCAGCCGAGAACGGGGTGGCTACACCTTC.

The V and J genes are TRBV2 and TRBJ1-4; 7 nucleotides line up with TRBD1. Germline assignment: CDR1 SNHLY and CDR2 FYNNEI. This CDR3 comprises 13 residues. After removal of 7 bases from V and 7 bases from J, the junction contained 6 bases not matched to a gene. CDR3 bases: TGTGCCAGCACACGACAGGGCAGTGAAAAACTGTTTTTT. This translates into CASTRQGSEKLFF.

In DNA, the CDR3 is TGTGCCAGCAGCTCCCCAAATGATGAGCAGTTCTTC. It translates to CASSSPNDEQFF. The V and J genes are TRBV5-4 and TRBJ2-1; no reliable D call. This CDR3 region has 12 residues. CDR1 SGHNT and CDR2 YYREEE come from the germline V gene (reference sequence). Trimming left V 3 bases short and J 8 bases short, with 9 bases between.

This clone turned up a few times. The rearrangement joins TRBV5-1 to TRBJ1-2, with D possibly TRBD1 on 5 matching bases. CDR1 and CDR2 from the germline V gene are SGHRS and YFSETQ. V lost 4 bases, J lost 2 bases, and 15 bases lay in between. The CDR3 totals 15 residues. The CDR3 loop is CASSRDGGTNYGYTF. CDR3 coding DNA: TGCGCCAGCAGCCGGGACGGGGGTACCAACTATGGCTACACCTTC.

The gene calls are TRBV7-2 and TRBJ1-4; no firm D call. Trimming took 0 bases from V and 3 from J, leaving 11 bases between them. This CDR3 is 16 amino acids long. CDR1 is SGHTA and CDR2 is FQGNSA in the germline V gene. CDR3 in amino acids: CASSLARVGSNEKLFF. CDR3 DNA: TGTGCCAGCAGCTTAGCCCGGGTAGGGTCTAATGAAAAACTGTTTTTT.

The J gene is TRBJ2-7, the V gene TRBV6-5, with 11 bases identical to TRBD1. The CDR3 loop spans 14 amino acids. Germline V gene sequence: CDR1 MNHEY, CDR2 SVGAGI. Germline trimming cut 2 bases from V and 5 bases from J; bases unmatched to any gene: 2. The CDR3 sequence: CASSYGQGANEQYF. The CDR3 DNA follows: TGTGCCAGCAGTTACGGACAGGGGGCAAACGAGCAGTACTTC.

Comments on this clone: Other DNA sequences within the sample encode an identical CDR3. The CDR3 spells CASSLAGGPNTEAFF. CDR3 in DNA: TGTGCCAGCAGCTTAGCCGGGGGGCCTAACACTGAAGCTTTCTTT. The chain is built from TRBV7-8 and TRBJ1-1, with a possible D match to TRBD1 (6 bases). V lost 0 bases, J lost 2 bases, and 10 bases lay in between. The germline V gene encodes CDR1 SGHVS and CDR2 FQNEAQ. This CDR3 is 15 amino acids long.

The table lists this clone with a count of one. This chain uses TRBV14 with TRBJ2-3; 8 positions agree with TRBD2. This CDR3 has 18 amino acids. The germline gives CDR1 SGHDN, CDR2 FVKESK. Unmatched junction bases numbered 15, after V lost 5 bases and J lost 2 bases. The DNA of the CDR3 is TGTGCCAGCAGCAGGCGAAGGAGCCTAGCGGGCCCCACAGATACGCAGTATTTT. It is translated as CASSRRRSLAGPTDTQYF.

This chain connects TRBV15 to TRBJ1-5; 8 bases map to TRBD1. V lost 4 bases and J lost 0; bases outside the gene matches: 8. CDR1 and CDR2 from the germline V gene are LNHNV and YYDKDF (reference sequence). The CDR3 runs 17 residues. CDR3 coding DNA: TGTGCCACCAGCATCCAAAGGACAGGGAATAGCAATCAGCCCCAGCATTTT. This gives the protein CATSIQRTGNSNQPQHF.

The CDR3 coding sequence is TGTGCCACCAGCAGAGAAGGGACGAACACTGAAGCTTTCTTT. This translates into CATSREGTNTEAFF. The chain couples TRBV15 to TRBJ1-1; D may be TRBD1 (5 bases). CDR1 is LNHNV, CDR2 YYDKDF, per germline (reference sequence). The length of the CDR3 is 14 residues. V was trimmed by 0 bases and J by 1 base, leaving 6 bases between them.

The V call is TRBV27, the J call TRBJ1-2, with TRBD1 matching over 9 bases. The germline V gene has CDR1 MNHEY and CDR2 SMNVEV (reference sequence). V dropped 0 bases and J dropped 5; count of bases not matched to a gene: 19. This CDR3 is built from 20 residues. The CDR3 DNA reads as TGTGCCAGCAGTTTATCCAGTCCCGGGACAGGGAATAGCGAGCGATATGGCTACACCTTC. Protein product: CASSLSSPGTGNSERYGYTF.

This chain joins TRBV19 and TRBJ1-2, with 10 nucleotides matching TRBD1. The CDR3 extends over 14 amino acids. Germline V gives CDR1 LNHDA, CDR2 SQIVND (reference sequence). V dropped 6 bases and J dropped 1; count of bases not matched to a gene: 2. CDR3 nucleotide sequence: TGTGCCAGTAGCGGGACAGGGGTTAACTATGGCTACACCTTC. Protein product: CASSGTGVNYGYTF.

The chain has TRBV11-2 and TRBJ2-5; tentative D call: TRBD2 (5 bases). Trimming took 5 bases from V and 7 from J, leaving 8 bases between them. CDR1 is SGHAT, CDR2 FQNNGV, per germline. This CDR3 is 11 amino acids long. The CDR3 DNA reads TGTGCCAGCAGCCAACGGGGGACCCAGTACTTC. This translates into CASSQRGTQYF.

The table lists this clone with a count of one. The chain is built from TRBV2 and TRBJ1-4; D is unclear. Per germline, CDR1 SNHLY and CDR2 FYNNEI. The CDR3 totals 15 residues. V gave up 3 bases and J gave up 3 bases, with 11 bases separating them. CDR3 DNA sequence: TGTGCCAGCAGTGATGCTTTTGGGGCTAATGAAAAACTGTTTTTT. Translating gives CASSDAFGANEKLFF.

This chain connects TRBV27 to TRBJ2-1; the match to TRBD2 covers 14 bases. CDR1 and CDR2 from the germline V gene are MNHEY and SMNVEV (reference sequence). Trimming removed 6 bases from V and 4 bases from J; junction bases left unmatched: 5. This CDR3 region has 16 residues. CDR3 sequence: CASRGLAGAWYNEQFF. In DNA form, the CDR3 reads TGTGCCAGCAGGGGACTAGCGGGAGCCTGGTACAATGAGCAGTTCTTC.

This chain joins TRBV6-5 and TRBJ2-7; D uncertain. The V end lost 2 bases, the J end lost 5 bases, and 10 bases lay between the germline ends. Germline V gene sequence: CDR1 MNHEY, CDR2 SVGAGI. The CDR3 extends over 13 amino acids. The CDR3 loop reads CASSYLKDHEQYF. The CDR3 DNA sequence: TGTGCCAGCAGTTACCTTAAGGACCACGAGCAGTACTTC.